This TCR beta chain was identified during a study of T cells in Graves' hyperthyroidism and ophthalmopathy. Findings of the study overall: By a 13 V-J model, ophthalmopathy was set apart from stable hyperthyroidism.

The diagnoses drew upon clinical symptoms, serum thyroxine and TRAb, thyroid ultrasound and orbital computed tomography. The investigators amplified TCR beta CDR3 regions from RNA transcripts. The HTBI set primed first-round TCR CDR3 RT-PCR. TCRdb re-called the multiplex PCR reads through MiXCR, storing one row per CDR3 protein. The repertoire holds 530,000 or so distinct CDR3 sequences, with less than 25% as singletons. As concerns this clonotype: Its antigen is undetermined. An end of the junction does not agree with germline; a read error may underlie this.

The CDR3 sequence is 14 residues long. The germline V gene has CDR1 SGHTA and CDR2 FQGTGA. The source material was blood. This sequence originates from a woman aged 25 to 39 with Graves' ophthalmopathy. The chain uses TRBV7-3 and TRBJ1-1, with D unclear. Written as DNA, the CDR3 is TGTGCCAGCAGCCAGCGGGTGGGAGGCACTGAAGCTTGCTTT. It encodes CASSQRVGGTEACF.